Presented here are 14 T cell receptor beta chains from one specimen sequenced in a study of Ad26.COV2.S vaccination and SARS-CoV-2 variants. As for treatment: some 20 received Ad26.COV2.S at low or high dose, single or two shots; a few received placebo; per-sample allocation not given. Collection of the samples took place on day 63 after the first injection of vaccine or placebo. Method: immunoSEQ multiplex PCR; TCRdb's copy keeps in-frame clones and lacks some. The table has under 500,000 clones, about 90% seen once. Sample: peripheral blood, taken in a trial of Ad26.COV2.S vaccine versus placebo. The origin of the receptors is a person between 18 and 60 years old who received the Ad26.COV2.S COVID-19 vaccine or a placebo.

The J gene is TRBJ2-5, the V gene TRBV5-1; TRBD1 agrees at 9 bases. The CDR3 contains 15 residues. V lost 2 bases, J lost 5 bases, and 7 bases stayed unmatched. Germline V CDR1 and CDR2: SGHRS, YFSETQ. CDR3 amino acids: CASSFGQGIAETQYF. The CDR3 DNA reads as TGCGCCAGCAGCTTCGGACAGGGGATAGCGGAGACCCAGTACTTC.

V gene TRBV9 combines with J gene TRBJ2-3; 8 positions agree with TRBD2. This CDR3 region has 16 residues. Germline V gives CDR1 SGDLS, CDR2 YYNGEE. V was clipped by 3 bases and J by 4 bases; unmatched bases: 10. This chain's CDR3 is CASSDRGGPPADTQYF. The CDR3 DNA reads TGTGCCAGCAGCGACCGGGGGGGACCCCCCGCAGATACGCAGTATTTT.

The rearrangement joins TRBV11-2 to TRBJ2-7; D is ambiguous. This CDR3 comprises 11 residues. Germline assignment: CDR1 SGHAT and CDR2 FQNNGV. V lost 5 bases, J lost 2 bases, and 4 bases lay in between. This chain's CDR3 is CASSLPYEQYF. The CDR3 DNA reads TGTGCCAGCAGCCTTCCCTACGAGCAGTACTTC.

The chain links TRBV5-8 to TRBJ2-5, with unresolved D. The germline V gene has CDR1 SGHTS and CDR2 YDEGEE. V lost 2 bases and J 3 bases, leaving 8 bases between the germline ends. The CDR3 loop spans 13 amino acids. CDR3 residues: CASSFGSKETQYF. The CDR3 nucleotides are TGTGCCAGCAGCTTCGGCAGCAAAGAGACCCAGTACTTC.

This sequence joins TRBV7-6 and TRBJ2-1; TRBD2 might be the D (6 bases). The CDR3 sequence is 13 residues long. Germline CDR1 and CDR2: SGHVS and FNYEAQ. Trimming cost V 5 bases and J 13 bases, with 18 bases left between them. CDR3 sequence (DNA): TGTGCCAGCAGCGCGATCGGAGGGAGCGCTCAGTTCTTC. Encoded protein: CASSAIGGSAQFF.

This sequence joins TRBV20-1 and TRBJ2-5; no clear D. The germline V gene encodes CDR1 DFQATT and CDR2 SNEGSKA (reference sequence). V lost 3 bases and J lost 2, with 19 bases in between. CDR3 length: 16 residues. CDR3 in DNA: TGCAGTGCTAGTAGGTTCGATAAAGGTTTACAAGAGACCCAGTACTTC. Protein sequence: CSASRFDKGLQETQYF.

The chain carries TRBV4-3 and TRBJ1-1, with D perhaps matching TRBD1 (6 bases). Trimming left V 6 bases short and J 6 bases short, with 20 bases between. In germline, CDR1 is LGHNA, CDR2 YSLEER. The CDR3 is 15 residues long. In nucleotides, the CDR3 is TGCGCCAGCAGGAAAGCCACAGGGTCGGCGGCTGAAGCTTTCTTT. It codes for CASRKATGSAAEAFF.

The chain joins TRBV4-3 to TRBJ2-5; 7 positions agree with TRBD1. The CDR3 covers 17 residues. Germline loops: CDR1 LGHNA, CDR2 YSLEER. The V gene end was trimmed by 2 bases and the J gene end by 5 bases; junction bases not matched to a gene: 14. The chain's CDR3 is CASSQYWEQGRVETQYF. The CDR3 region has the DNA TGCGCCAGCAGCCAATATTGGGAACAGGGGAGAGTTGAGACCCAGTACTTC.

The chain has TRBV7-2 and TRBJ2-7; 9 nucleotides agree with TRBD2. The J segment lost 7 bases and the V segment lost 5 bases, leaving 12 bases of the junction unmatched. This CDR3 comprises 15 residues. CDR1 SGHTA and CDR2 FQGNSA come from the germline V gene. The CDR3 spells CASSRPGLAWREQYF. Here the CDR3 DNA reads TGTGCCAGCAGCCGGCCGGGACTAGCATGGAGGGAGCAGTACTTC.

This chain joins TRBV3-1 (or the pseudogene TRBV3-2) and TRBJ1-4; 10 nucleotides line up with TRBD1. CDR3 length equals 15 residues. V lost 7 bases, J lost 6 bases, and 8 bases stayed unmatched. The V gene's germline CDR1 is LGHDT and CDR2 YNNKEL (reference sequence). CDR3 in amino acids: CASNRKTGGHEKLFF. CDR3 DNA sequence: TGTGCCAGCAACCGAAAGACAGGGGGCCATGAAAAACTGTTTTTT.

The chain joins TRBV4-3 to TRBJ2-7, with TRBD2 matching 13 bases. This CDR3 has 17 residues. Germline-derived CDR1 and CDR2 are LGHNA and YSLEER. J gave up 1 base and V 4 bases, and 7 bases lay outside the gene matches. In DNA, the CDR3 is TGCGCCAGCAGCCCCATACTAGCGGGGGGGCCTTCCTACGAGCAGTACTTC. The encoded protein is CASSPILAGGPSYEQYF.

The chain employs TRBV15 and TRBJ2-1; D might be TRBD1 (5 bases). In germline, CDR1 is LNHNV, CDR2 YYDKDF (reference sequence). Between the trimmed V and J ends, which lost 2 bases and 5 bases, there was a span of 22 bases. CDR3 length: 18 residues. The CDR3 loop reads CATSRSIDRGRAHNEQFF. DNA for the CDR3: TGTGCCACCAGCAGATCAATCGATAGGGGCCGAGCCCACAATGAGCAGTTCTTC.

The V gene is TRBV5-4, the J gene TRBJ2-1, with 11 bases matching TRBD1. The CDR3 is made up of 16 amino acids. The germline CDR1 and CDR2 sequences are SGHNT and YYREEE (reference sequence). After removal of 5 bases from V and 4 bases from J, the junction contained 8 bases not matched to a gene. CDR3: CASSPGTGGKYNEQFF. CDR3 bases: TGTGCCAGCAGTCCCGGGACAGGGGGAAAATACAATGAGCAGTTCTTC.

The chain joins TRBV10-2 to TRBJ2-5; 8 positions match TRBD1. Germline V gives CDR1 WSHSY, CDR2 SAAADI. CDR3 length: 17 amino acids. V lost 5 bases and J lost 2; bases outside the gene matches: 13. CDR3 region: CASSRQGPTSLQETQYF. As DNA, the CDR3 is TGCGCCAGCAGTCGACAGGGGCCTACATCCCTACAAGAGACCCAGTACTTC.